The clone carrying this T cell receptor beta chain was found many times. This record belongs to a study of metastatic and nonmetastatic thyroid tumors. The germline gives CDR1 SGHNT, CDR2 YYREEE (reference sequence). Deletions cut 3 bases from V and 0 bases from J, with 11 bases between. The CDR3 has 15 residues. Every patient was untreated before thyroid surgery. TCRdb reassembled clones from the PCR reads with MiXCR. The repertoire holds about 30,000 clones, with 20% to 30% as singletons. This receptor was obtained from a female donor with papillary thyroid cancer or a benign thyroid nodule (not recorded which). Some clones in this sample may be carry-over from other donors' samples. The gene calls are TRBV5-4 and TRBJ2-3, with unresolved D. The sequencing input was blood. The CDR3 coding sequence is TGTGCCAGCAGCTCGGTGTTGGAGAGCACAGATACGCAGTATTTT. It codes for CASSSVLESTDTQYF.